This T cell receptor beta chain appears in the sequencing data of a study of response to subunit inactivated influenza vaccine. Broader study findings: Each seasonal flu vaccination may recruit only limited new T cells, authors suggested.

The V gene end was trimmed by 6 bases and the J gene end by 5 bases; junction bases not matched to a gene: 10. This CDR3 contains 15 residues. The V gene's germline CDR1 is MDHEN and CDR2 SYDVKM. From the RT-PCR reads, TCRdb called clonotypes with MiXCR, one entry per CDR3 protein. This sample has about 540,000 distinct CDR3 sequences, with 14% found just once. With respect to this clonotype: Its antigen is not known. Since the CDR3 does not end with the conserved phenylalanine or tryptophan, this likely comes from a read error.

Specimen: PBMCs from blood, collected about 12 days after vaccination. The chain links TRBV28 to TRBJ2-1; 7 nucleotides line up with TRBD2. The source of this sequence is a man aged 45-65 years who received an inactivated influenza vaccine. The CDR3: CASSSGLILNNEQFL. Here the CDR3 DNA reads TGTGCCAGCAGCTCGGGACTAATCTTAAACAATGAGCAGTTCCTC.